The entry below describes one TCR beta chain. The PCR was carried out with 60 Vbeta primers and 13 Jbeta primers. Only in-frame clones appear in the TCRdb table, and some are missing; sequencing was by immunoSEQ multiplex PCR. This sample has over 150,000 clones, with around 81% found just once. The data were obtained in a study of cytomegalovirus exposure and HLA in healthy donors. This TCR came from a woman aged 50 to 60 in good health and CMV-seronegative. Material for sequencing was PBMCs.

The CDR3 nucleotides read TGTGCCAGCAGCCCCGAGGGGGTTGGCTACACCTTC. It yields the protein CASSPEGVGYTF. The V call is TRBV7-2, the J call TRBJ1-2; possibly TRBD1 for D (6 bases). V was trimmed by 5 bases and J by 7 bases, leaving 11 bases between them. The CDR3 has 12 amino acids. The germline V gene encodes CDR1 SGHTA and CDR2 FQGNSA.